The rows below give T cell receptor beta chains drawn from one sample of a study of blood T cells in healthy people across ages. TCRdb re-called the 5' RACE reads through MiXCR, storing one row per CDR3 protein. The table lists about 800,000 distinct CDR3 sequences, roughly 25% of them singletons. A further study also used this sample, focusing on T cells of mothers and their children.

Sample: blood. All receptors come from a boy aged 5-17 years in good health. The CDR3 runs from the conserved cysteine through the conserved F or W. Each record gives: D gene, V gene, J gene, clone size, CDR3 DNA, CDR3 protein. The D gene is left open where the match is weak. Size is stated for part of the rows, as once, few or many counts, or as a class when the clone is expanded.

d_call: -
v_call: TRBV9
j_call: TRBJ2-5
clone_size: -
cdr3_nt: TGTGCCAGCAGCGTTGGATGGTCCAGGGTGGAAGAGACCCAGTACTTC
cdr3_aa: CASSVGWSRVEETQYF

d_call: -
v_call: TRBV28
j_call: TRBJ2-4
clone_size: -
cdr3_nt: TGTGCCACCGATGGGGGAGACGCAGCCAAAAACATTCAGTACTTC
cdr3_aa: CATDGGDAAKNIQYF

d_call: TRBD2
v_call: TRBV15
j_call: TRBJ2-7
clone_size: few
cdr3_nt: TGTGCCACCAGCAATAGCGGGAGGGCCGGCTACGAGCAGTACTTC
cdr3_aa: CATSNSGRAGYEQYF

d_call: -
v_call: TRBV7-6
j_call: TRBJ1-3
clone_size: few
cdr3_nt: TGTGCCAGCAGCCCCCTTCCCGCAGCCTCCCGAGTAGTCTCTGGAAACACCATATATTTT
cdr3_aa: CASSPLPAASRVVSGNTIYF

d_call: -
v_call: TRBV18
j_call: TRBJ1-6
clone_size: -
cdr3_nt: TGTGCCAGCGCCAACAAGGAGGGGAATTCACCCCTCCACTTT
cdr3_aa: CASANKEGNSPLHF

d_call: -
v_call: TRBV7-3
j_call: TRBJ1-1
clone_size: -
cdr3_nt: TGTGCCAGCACCTTGGGACCCGGGAACACTGAAGCTTTCTTT
cdr3_aa: CASTLGPGNTEAFF

d_call: TRBD1
v_call: TRBV19
j_call: TRBJ2-4
clone_size: -
cdr3_nt: TGTGCCGCCAATACAGGGGAGAGAAGAAACATTCAGTACTTC
cdr3_aa: CAANTGERRNIQYF

d_call: -
v_call: TRBV28
j_call: TRBJ2-1
clone_size: -
cdr3_nt: TGTGCCAGCAGCTCTATCGGACCGGCCGGAGAGGGTGAGCAGTTCTTC
cdr3_aa: CASSSIGPAGEGEQFF

d_call: -
v_call: TRBV7-9
j_call: TRBJ1-2
clone_size: -
cdr3_nt: TGTGCCAGCAGCTTACCAGCTAACTATGGCTACACCTTC
cdr3_aa: CASSLPANYGYTF

d_call: TRBD2
v_call: TRBV30
j_call: TRBJ2-4
clone_size: many
cdr3_nt: TGTGCCTGGAGTTCGACTAGCTCGACTCAGTACTTC
cdr3_aa: CAWSSTSSTQYF

d_call: -
v_call: TRBV20-1
j_call: TRBJ2-6
clone_size: few
cdr3_nt: TGCAGTGTCAGAGAGGGCTCTGGGGCCAACGTCCTGACTTTC
cdr3_aa: CSVREGSGANVLTF

d_call: TRBD2
v_call: TRBV28
j_call: TRBJ2-3
clone_size: few
cdr3_nt: TGTGCCAGCAGTTTATGGGTGATTAGCGGGAATACGCAGTATTTT
cdr3_aa: CASSLWVISGNTQYF

d_call: TRBD1
v_call: TRBV29-1
j_call: TRBJ2-7
clone_size: few
cdr3_nt: TGCAGCGTTGAAGTTCAGGGGGCCTCTGGGACCGAGCAGTACTTC
cdr3_aa: CSVEVQGASGTEQYF

d_call: -
v_call: TRBV7-2
j_call: TRBJ2-2
clone_size: -
cdr3_nt: TGTGCCAGCGGTCTGGTGGGGGAGCTGTTTTTT
cdr3_aa: CASGLVGELFF

d_call: -
v_call: TRBV4-3
j_call: TRBJ1-1
clone_size: -
cdr3_nt: TGCGCCAGCAGCCAAGCCCAGAGTGAAGCTTTCTTT
cdr3_aa: CASSQAQSEAFF

d_call: -
v_call: TRBV7-2
j_call: TRBJ2-3
clone_size: -
cdr3_nt: TGTGCCAGCAGCTCGTGGGGGGCGGGAGATACGCAGTATTTT
cdr3_aa: CASSSWGAGDTQYF

d_call: -
v_call: TRBV7-8
j_call: TRBJ2-1
clone_size: -
cdr3_nt: TGTGCCAGCAGCTTAAGTACAGGATATGAGCAGTTCTTC
cdr3_aa: CASSLSTGYEQFF

d_call: TRBD2
v_call: TRBV28
j_call: TRBJ2-3
clone_size: many
cdr3_nt: TGTGCCAGCAGTTTATCTAGCGGGAGCGTTGATACGCAGTATTTT
cdr3_aa: CASSLSSGSVDTQYF

d_call: TRBD1
v_call: TRBV4-3
j_call: TRBJ1-2
clone_size: few
cdr3_nt: TGCGCCAGCAGCCCCTATCGGGACAGGGGTAATGGCTACACCTTC
cdr3_aa: CASSPYRDRGNGYTF

d_call: -
v_call: TRBV7-9
j_call: TRBJ2-2
clone_size: few
cdr3_nt: TGTGCCGGCAGCTTATACAGGGTGAAAGCCGGGGAGCTGTTTTTT
cdr3_aa: CAGSLYRVKAGELFF

d_call: TRBD1
v_call: TRBV28
j_call: TRBJ1-1
clone_size: -
cdr3_nt: TGTGCCAGCAGTTCCGCCCCCGGGACAGCGATTGAAGCTTTCTTT
cdr3_aa: CASSSAPGTAIEAFF

d_call: TRBD1
v_call: TRBV7-9
j_call: TRBJ2-7
clone_size: -
cdr3_nt: TGTGCCAGCAGCTTAGGTTTCGGGACAGGGGACGAGCAGTACTTC
cdr3_aa: CASSLGFGTGDEQYF

d_call: -
v_call: TRBV6-2/TRBV6-3
j_call: TRBJ2-7
clone_size: few
cdr3_nt: TGTGCCAGCAGTTACTCTCCAGTGGAGACCTACGAGCAGTACTTC
cdr3_aa: CASSYSPVETYEQYF

d_call: -
v_call: TRBV12-3/TRBV12-4
j_call: TRBJ1-2
clone_size: few
cdr3_nt: TGTGCCAGCAGTAGTTTTCCCCCCCGGGGCTACACCTTC
cdr3_aa: CASSSFPPRGYTF

d_call: -
v_call: TRBV6-6
j_call: TRBJ2-3
clone_size: -
cdr3_nt: TGTGCCAGCAGTTTTTACTCCCTCATATTCACAGATACGCAGTATTTT
cdr3_aa: CASSFYSLIFTDTQYF

d_call: TRBD2
v_call: TRBV7-9
j_call: TRBJ2-7
clone_size: many
cdr3_nt: TGTGCCAGCAGCAATAGCGGGGCCCTATACGAGCAGTACTTC
cdr3_aa: CASSNSGALYEQYF

d_call: TRBD2
v_call: TRBV20-1
j_call: TRBJ2-3
clone_size: few
cdr3_nt: TGCAGTGCTACTGCGGGGGGTCGGTCGGATACGCAGTATTTT
cdr3_aa: CSATAGGRSDTQYF

d_call: -
v_call: TRBV4-1
j_call: TRBJ2-1
clone_size: few
cdr3_nt: TGCGCCAGCAGCCGCCGGACAAGTTACAATGAGCAGTTCTTC
cdr3_aa: CASSRRTSYNEQFF

d_call: -
v_call: TRBV3-1
j_call: TRBJ1-5
clone_size: few
cdr3_nt: TGTGCCAGCAGCCAAGGGCCTAATCAGCCCCAGCATTTT
cdr3_aa: CASSQGPNQPQHF

d_call: -
v_call: TRBV7-8
j_call: TRBJ2-1
clone_size: -
cdr3_nt: TGTGCCAGCAGCGGAGGGTGGGGGCACGACAATGAGCAGTTCTTC
cdr3_aa: CASSGGWGHDNEQFF

d_call: -
v_call: TRBV29-1
j_call: TRBJ2-3
clone_size: -
cdr3_nt: TGCAGCGTTGAAGGGGCGATGGGGTGGGACACAGATACGCAGTATTTT
cdr3_aa: CSVEGAMGWDTDTQYF

d_call: -
v_call: TRBV4-1
j_call: TRBJ2-1
clone_size: -
cdr3_nt: TGCGCCAGCAGCCAAGGCGGTAGGGACACCGCGCTAGATGAGCAGTTCTTC
cdr3_aa: CASSQGGRDTALDEQFF

d_call: TRBD1
v_call: TRBV18
j_call: TRBJ2-1
clone_size: few
cdr3_nt: TGTGCCAGCCCACCACAGGGGGCGGATGAGCAGTTCTTC
cdr3_aa: CASPPQGADEQFF

d_call: TRBD2
v_call: TRBV11-1
j_call: TRBJ2-1
clone_size: -
cdr3_nt: TGTGCCAGCAGCTTAAAGCGGCTAGCGGATTTTAATGAGCAGTTCTTC
cdr3_aa: CASSLKRLADFNEQFF

d_call: -
v_call: TRBV29-1
j_call: TRBJ2-5
clone_size: few
cdr3_nt: TGCAGCGCTCGGGGGCAGGCCGATGAGACCCAGTACTTC
cdr3_aa: CSARGQADETQYF

d_call: -
v_call: TRBV7-6
j_call: TRBJ1-2
clone_size: -
cdr3_nt: TGTGCCAGCAGCCCTGCGGGTTTTCATGGCTACACCTTC
cdr3_aa: CASSPAGFHGYTF

d_call: -
v_call: TRBV19
j_call: TRBJ1-1
clone_size: -
cdr3_nt: TGTGCCAGTAGTATAGATGGGGTCCACACTGAAGCTTTCTTT
cdr3_aa: CASSIDGVHTEAFF

d_call: TRBD1
v_call: TRBV11-2
j_call: TRBJ2-1
clone_size: few
cdr3_nt: TGTGCCAGCAGCCACAGACAGGGGGTCTACAATGAGCAGTTCTTC
cdr3_aa: CASSHRQGVYNEQFF

d_call: -
v_call: TRBV13
j_call: TRBJ2-7
clone_size: -
cdr3_nt: TGTGCCAGCAGCTTGTTCGGGGAAACCTACGAGCAGTACTTC
cdr3_aa: CASSLFGETYEQYF

d_call: TRBD2
v_call: TRBV6-4
j_call: TRBJ2-1
clone_size: few
cdr3_nt: TGTGCCCGAAGGAATAGCGGGGGCTCTAGTACGGAGCAGTTCTTC
cdr3_aa: CARRNSGGSSTEQFF

d_call: -
v_call: TRBV28
j_call: TRBJ1-4
clone_size: -
cdr3_nt: TGTGCCAGCAGTTTGGGGGGTATTGTCGGAGAAAAACTGTTTTTT
cdr3_aa: CASSLGGIVGEKLFF

d_call: TRBD2
v_call: TRBV20-1
j_call: TRBJ2-1
clone_size: -
cdr3_nt: TGCAGTGCTGGGACTAGCGGGGGTCGGGATGAGCAGTTCTTC
cdr3_aa: CSAGTSGGRDEQFF

d_call: TRBD1
v_call: TRBV29-1
j_call: TRBJ1-2
clone_size: -
cdr3_nt: TGCAGCGATATAGGACAGGGCTATGGCTACACCTTC
cdr3_aa: CSDIGQGYGYTF